Listed below are T cell receptor beta chains from one sample, sequenced in a study of CD8 T cells in ankylosing spondylitis. TCRdb analysed the 5' RACE reads with MiXCR anew, one entry per CDR3 protein. The table includes 450,000 or so distinct CDR3 sequences, roughly a quarter detected once. The sequencing input was blood, either unsorted or a sorted T cell fraction (not recorded which). The receptors were sampled from a male donor with ankylosing spondylitis. The CDR3 runs from the conserved cysteine through the conserved F or W. Fields, in order: V gene, J gene, clone size, D gene, CDR3 DNA, CDR3 protein. A D gene is named only where the DNA matches it firmly. The size entry is marked missing in some rows and otherwise reads once, few, many or a size class.

TRBV3-1	TRBJ1-1	NA	NA	TGTGCCAGCAGCCAAAAGGGTGGGAACACTGAAGCTTTCTTT	CASSQKGGNTEAFF
TRBV10-3	TRBJ2-3	few	NA	TGTGCCATCAGGGCGATCACAGATACGCAGTATTTT	CAIRAITDTQYF
TRBV3-1	TRBJ1-2	few	NA	TGTGCCAGCAGCCAAGCGGATTACTATGGCTACACCTTC	CASSQADYYGYTF
TRBV5-1	TRBJ2-5	many	TRBD1	TGTGCCAGCAGCTTAGGACCAGGGGGAGAGACCCAGTACTTC	CASSLGPGGETQYF
TRBV5-1	TRBJ2-7	few	TRBD1	TGCGCCAGCAGCTTCGCAGGGGGCGAAGGGTACTTC	CASSFAGGEGYF
TRBV12-3/TRBV12-4	TRBJ2-2	NA	NA	TGTGCCAGCAGTTACCGAGGAGGGTCCGGGGAGCTGTTTTTT	CASSYRGGSGELFF
TRBV28	TRBJ2-7	many	NA	TGTGCCAGCAGTTTCCAAAACTACGAGCAGTACTTC	CASSFQNYEQYF
TRBV6-5	TRBJ2-3	NA	NA	TGTGCCAGCAGGAGCTACGCAGATACGCAGTATTTT	CASRSYADTQYF
TRBV12-3/TRBV12-4	TRBJ2-3	few	TRBD2	TGTGCCAGCAGTTACGGGACTAGCGGACGGCCTGGCACAGATACGCAGTATTTT	CASSYGTSGRPGTDTQYF
TRBV3-1	TRBJ2-1	many	NA	TGTGCCAGCAGCCTTCACGGTACTATAAGCTCCTACAATGAGCAGTTCTTC	CASSLHGTISSYNEQFF
TRBV5-1	TRBJ2-3	NA	NA	TGCGCCAGCAGCTTGGACAGTCCTGGCACAGATACGCAGTATTTT	CASSLDSPGTDTQYF
TRBV7-2	TRBJ2-1	few	TRBD2	TGTGCCAGCCGACCGGGACTAGCGGAAAATGAGCAGTTCTTC	CASRPGLAENEQFF
TRBV25-1	TRBJ2-1	few	NA	TGTGCCAGCAGTGATTATAGTGGACCCCTGGGGGAGCAGTTCTTC	CASSDYSGPLGEQFF
TRBV6-1	TRBJ2-3	few	TRBD1	TGTGCCAGCAGTGTACAGGGGGATGCAACAGATACGCAGTATTTT	CASSVQGDATDTQYF
TRBV7-9	TRBJ2-2	NA	NA	TGTGCCAGCAGCCCAAGAGGGGTTGACGGGGAGCTGTTTTTT	CASSPRGVDGELFF
TRBV29-1	TRBJ2-1	NA	NA	TGCAGCGTTGAGGTCGATAGGACAGCATACAATGAGCAGTTCTTC	CSVEVDRTAYNEQFF
TRBV6-5	TRBJ1-4	NA	TRBD1	TGTGCCAGCAGTTACATCGCCGGGACAGCTGAAAAACTGTTTTTT	CASSYIAGTAEKLFF
TRBV3-1	TRBJ2-7	NA	TRBD2	TGTGCCAGCAGCAAAGGACTAGCGGGAGAATACGAGCAGTACTTC	CASSKGLAGEYEQYF
TRBV20-1	TRBJ2-3	NA	NA	TGCAGTGCCCCCCACCGGTCCGGCCGGGACGGTACGCAGTATTTT	CSAPHRSGRDGTQYF
TRBV9	TRBJ1-5	NA	NA	TGTGCCAGCAGCGTAGATATGGATCAGCCCCAGCATTTT	CASSVDMDQPQHF
TRBV5-1	TRBJ2-1	many	TRBD2	TGCGCCAGCAGCTCCACTAGCGGGAATGAGCAGTTCTTC	CASSSTSGNEQFF
TRBV7-2	TRBJ2-3	few	TRBD2	TGTGCCAGCAGCTATCCACTAGCGTTTAGCACAGATACGCAGTATTTT	CASSYPLAFSTDTQYF
TRBV6-1	TRBJ1-3	few	TRBD1	TGTGCCAGCAGAGGGGACAGGGTAGGAAACACCATATATTTT	CASRGDRVGNTIYF
TRBV5-1	TRBJ1-2	NA	TRBD1	TGCGCCAGCAGCTATGAGACAGGGGCCTCTAGACGCTACACCTTC	CASSYETGASRRYTF
TRBV9	TRBJ2-2	few	NA	TGTGCCAGCAGCGTAGCTCCAGGGTCAAACACCGGGGAGCTGTTTTTT	CASSVAPGSNTGELFF
TRBV5-5	TRBJ2-3	NA	NA	TGTGCCAGCAGCTGGACTTTAACCGGGACCCAGTCGGCAGATACGCAGTATTTT	CASSWTLTGTQSADTQYF
TRBV12-3/TRBV12-4	TRBJ2-1	few	TRBD1	TGTGCCAGCAGGCCTACCGGCGACAGGGGCAATGAGCAGTTCTTC	CASRPTGDRGNEQFF
TRBV12-3/TRBV12-4	TRBJ1-6	few	NA	TGTGCCAGCAGTTTAGCAGGGATTGATTCACCCCTCCACTTT	CASSLAGIDSPLHF